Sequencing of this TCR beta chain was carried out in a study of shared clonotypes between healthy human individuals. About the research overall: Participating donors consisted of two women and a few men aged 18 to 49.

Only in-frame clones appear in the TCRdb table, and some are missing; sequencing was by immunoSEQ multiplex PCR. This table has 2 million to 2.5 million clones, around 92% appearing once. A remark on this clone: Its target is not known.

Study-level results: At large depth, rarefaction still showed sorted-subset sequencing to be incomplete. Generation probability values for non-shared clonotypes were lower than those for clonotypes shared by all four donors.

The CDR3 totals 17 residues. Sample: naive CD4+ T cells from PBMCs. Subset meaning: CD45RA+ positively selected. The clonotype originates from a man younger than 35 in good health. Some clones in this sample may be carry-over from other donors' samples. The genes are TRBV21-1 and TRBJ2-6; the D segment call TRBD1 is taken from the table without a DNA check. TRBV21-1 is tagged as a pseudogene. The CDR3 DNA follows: TGTGCCAGCAGCTTCCGGGACAGGGGGTCTGGGGCCAACGTCCTGACTTTC. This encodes CASSFRDRGSGANVLTF.